This T cell receptor (beta chain) derives from a study of T cell responses to AZD1222 COVID-19 vaccine. As regards this clone: Its antigen is not identified.

This table comes from immunoSEQ multiplex PCR, and its TCRdb copy is limited to in-frame clones, with some not included. Among approximately 110,000 clones, approximately 92% were seen once, and the ten largest hold around 45%. Analysis merged second doses at about 4 or about 12 weeks. Study results and caveats: The study found vaccine-associated CD4 TCRs spanning spike, dominant at 160-218 and 743-854. Only after the peak T cell response were repertoires sampled. Two AZD1222 administrations were followed by greater Spike-specific TCR breadth and depth.

The sequenced sample was peripheral blood, obtained 28 days after the second AZD1222 dose. The sequence was obtained from an adult who received the AZD1222 COVID-19 vaccine.

CDR3 bases: TGTGCCAGTAGTATAAACCGCGGCTACGAGCAGTACTTC. Encoded protein: CASSINRGYEQYF. The chain carries TRBV19 and TRBJ2-7; D is uncertain. This CDR3 region has 13 residues. Trimming stripped 2 bases from V and 3 bases from J, with 8 bases between. Germline V lookup: CDR1 LNHDA, CDR2 SQIVND (reference sequence).